This note documents a single T cell receptor (beta chain) sequence. In germline, CDR1 is SGHNT, CDR2 YYREEE (reference sequence). The ends lost 1 base at V and 4 bases at J; junction bases unmatched: 8. CDR3 size: 17 residues. This sample is part of a study of blood T cell repertoires in COVID-19. Study as a whole: Italy, Spain and the United States were the sources of the convalescent and acute COVID-19 samples.

Here immunoSEQ multiplex PCR was the method, and the copy in TCRdb shows in-frame clones only, minus some. The profile covers around 80,000 clones, with nearly 85% appearing a single time and roughly 30% taken by the ten largest. Input material: peripheral blood. This sequence originates from an elderly woman with acute or convalescent COVID-19. The chain links TRBV5-4 to TRBJ2-3; TRBD1 matches 11 bases. In nucleotides, the CDR3 is TGTGCCAGCAGCTTGTGGGGGGGACAGGGGGTTTCAGATACGCAGTATTTT. It codes for CASSLWGGQGVSDTQYF.